This TCR beta chain is from a study of T cells in women clearing cervical HPV infection. The overall study: Donors had HPV16-related CIN3 or worse; 2 had invasive cancer. Case blood was drawn a median about 160 days after lesion detection.

Germline V gene data show CDR1 as SGHRS and CDR2 as YFSETQ. The CDR3 has 13 residues. The V and J ends lost 4 bases and 3 bases respectively, with 11 bases between them. Points on this clone: The sequence runs out 3 residues before the end of the CDR3; the remainder is reconstructed from the germline J gene.

Clones were read by immunoSEQ multiplex PCR, and TCRdb kept only the in-frame ones, dropping some. In total, the table holds some 28,000 clones. Material for sequencing was blood buffy coat. The V and J genes are TRBV5-1 and TRBJ2-7; possible D gene TRBD1, 6 bases. The clonotype comes from a woman between 18 and 70 years old with a cervical HPV16 infection that either progressed to CIN3+ or cleared (not recorded which). This CDR3 reads CASSTGDNYEQYF. The CDR3 DNA, read in part, is TGCGCCAGCAGCACCGGGGACAACTACGAG.